This entry lists 30 T cell receptor beta chains sequenced from one sample in a study of cytomegalovirus exposure and HLA in healthy donors. The PCR made use of 60 Vbeta and 13 Jbeta primers. The protocol was immunoSEQ multiplex PCR, while the TCRdb copy is restricted to in-frame clones and leaves out a portion. Among roughly 140,000 clones listed, more than 75% were seen once. What was sequenced was PBMCs. The source is a man aged 18 to 29 in good health and CMV-seronegative.

This clone was counted a single time. The J gene is TRBJ1-1, the V gene TRBV18; no clear D gene. V lost 6 bases and J 0 bases, leaving 5 bases between the germline ends. Germline CDR1 and CDR2: KGHSH and LQKENI. This CDR3 contains 12 residues. This CDR3 is CASSYVNTEAFF. The DNA of the CDR3 is TGTGCCAGCTCCTACGTGAACACTGAAGCTTTCTTT.

The gene calls are TRBV29-1 and TRBJ2-3; D is uncertain. The CDR3 covers 12 residues. Germline CDR1 SQVTM, CDR2 ANQGSEA. Trimming left V 6 bases short and J 0 bases short, with 7 bases between. The CDR3 bases are TGCAGCGTCCTCGAGAGCACAGATACGCAGTATTTT. Its translation is CSVLESTDTQYF.

This clone was counted between two and nine times. The J gene is TRBJ2-7, the V gene TRBV6-1, with 7 bases fitting TRBD2. The CDR3 is made up of 14 amino acids. The germline gives CDR1 MNHNS, CDR2 SASEGT. The J segment lost 3 bases and the V segment lost 4 bases, leaving 6 bases of the junction unmatched. CDR3 loop: CASSGTRGLYEQYF. CDR3 DNA sequence: TGTGCCAGCAGTGGGACTAGGGGTCTCTACGAGCAGTACTTC.

The chain links TRBV7-3 to TRBJ2-2; 7 bases match TRBD1. The trim removed 5 bases at V and 1 base at J, leaving 13 bases unmatched. This CDR3 contains 18 residues. Germline V lookup: CDR1 SGHTA, CDR2 FQGTGA. The CDR3 nucleotides are TGTGCCAGCAGCAGACCGCCCCGACAGGGCCAGAACACCGGGGAGCTGTTTTTT. This gives the protein CASSRPPRQGQNTGELFF.

The table lists this clone with a few counts. The rearrangement links TRBV5-1 to TRBJ2-7; 9 bases agree with TRBD1. The trim removed 4 bases at V and 6 bases at J, leaving 17 bases unmatched. The V gene's germline CDR1 is SGHRS and CDR2 YFSETQ. CDR3 size: 17 residues. CDR3 protein: CASSTKAGTGTLSEQYF. The CDR3 DNA reads TGCGCCAGCAGCACAAAGGCCGGGACAGGGACTCTGAGCGAGCAGTACTTC.

The chain joins TRBV7-2 to TRBJ2-2; the D gene is possibly TRBD2 (6 bases). Trimming pared 1 base from V and 6 bases from J, leaving 15 bases between. In germline, CDR1 is SGHTA, CDR2 FQGNSA. The CDR3 is 16 residues long. CDR3 bases: TGTGCCAGCAGCTTAGTACTAGATGGAGGGTCCGGGGAGCTGTTTTTT. Its translation: CASSLVLDGGSGELFF. The whole variable domain, filled in from reference TRBV7-2 and TRBJ2-2, reads GAGVSQSPSNKVTEKGKDVELRCDPISGHTALYWYRQSLGQGLEFLIYFQGNSAPDKSGLPSDRFSAERTGGSVSTLTIQRTQQEDSAVYLCASSLVLDGGSGELFFGEGSRLTVL.

The V call is TRBV29-1, the J call TRBJ2-1, with 12 bases that match TRBD2. This CDR3 is 16 amino acids long. The trim removed 3 bases at V and 1 base at J, leaving 4 bases unmatched. Germline values: CDR1 SQVTM, CDR2 ANQGSEA. The CDR3 spells CSVELAGGPSYNEQFF. CDR3 sequence (DNA): TGCAGCGTTGAGCTAGCGGGAGGGCCTTCCTACAATGAGCAGTTCTTC.

The V call is TRBV12-5, the J call TRBJ2-2, with D uncertain. Between the trimmed V and J ends, which lost 5 bases and 2 bases, there was a span of 3 bases. Germline assignment: CDR1 LGHNT and CDR2 FRNRAP. The CDR3 sequence is 12 residues long. CDR3 protein: CASGRNTGELFF. The CDR3 DNA reads TGTGCTAGTGGTCGTAACACCGGGGAGCTGTTTTTT.

This sequence joins TRBV4-1 and TRBJ2-1; TRBD2 is a possible D gene (5 bases). Deletions cut 8 bases from V and 11 bases from J, with 19 bases between. In germline, CDR1 is MGHRA, CDR2 YSYEKL. The CDR3 sequence is 13 residues long. The CDR3 DNA follows: TGCGCCAGCGGATCCCATGAGGGCCGTAAGCAGTTCTTC. Residues: CASGSHEGRKQFF.

The chain combines TRBV11-2 with TRBJ2-5; 7 bases agree with TRBD2. Germline-derived CDR1 and CDR2 are SGHAT and FQNNGV. V shed 5 bases and J 5 bases; nucleotides not matched to a gene: 5. CDR3 length: 13 residues. CDR3 amino acids: CASSRLGGETQYF. CDR3 DNA: TGTGCCAGCAGCCGCCTGGGAGGGGAGACCCAGTACTTC.

The gene calls are TRBV2 and TRBJ2-7; possibly TRBD2 for D (6 bases). Germline CDR1 and CDR2: SNHLY and FYNNEI. With 4 bases removed from V and 2 bases from J, the gap between germline ends came to 9 bases. The CDR3 runs 13 residues. CDR3 amino acids: CASSGRETYEQYF. The DNA of the CDR3 is TGTGCCAGCAGTGGCCGGGAGACCTACGAGCAGTACTTC.

DNA of the CDR3: TGTGCCAGCAGCTTAGTTTCGACAGGTTGGGGAAACATTCAGTACTTC. Translated, it gives CASSLVSTGWGNIQYF. The chain recombines TRBV13 with TRBJ2-4; D perhaps matches TRBD1 (6 bases). The germline V gene has CDR1 PRHDT and CDR2 FYEKMQ (reference sequence). CDR3 length equals 16 residues. V lost 1 base and J lost 6, with 16 bases in between.

V gene TRBV7-9 combines with J gene TRBJ1-3; 8 bases fit TRBD1. The J call may be faulty, since TRBJ2-2 better matches the DNA end. This CDR3 has 17 amino acids. Germline V gene lookup returns CDR1 SEHNR and CDR2 FQNEAQ (reference sequence). CDR3 sequence reads: CASMKGQETGVTGELFF. The CDR3 DNA is TGTGCCAGCATGAAGGGACAGGAGACAGGGGTTACCGGGGAGCTGTTTTTT.

The V gene is TRBV6-1, the J gene TRBJ1-4, with a weak D call TRBD1 (5 bases). The ends were cut back, 0 bases at V and 6 bases at J, with 11 bases in the middle. The CDR3 totals 15 residues. Per germline, CDR1 MNHNS and CDR2 SASEGT. The CDR3 DNA reads as TGTGCCAGCAGTGAAGCGGGGACTGCGGATGAAAAACTGTTTTTT. It is translated as CASSEAGTADEKLFF.

This chain uses TRBV2 with TRBJ1-3; 8 bases align to TRBD1. CDR1 and CDR2 (germline): SNHLY, FYNNEI. The length of the CDR3 is 15 residues. J gave up 4 bases and V 3 bases, and 5 bases lay outside the gene matches. CDR3 residues: CASSERTGLGNTIYF. CDR3 DNA sequence: TGTGCCAGCAGTGAGAGGACAGGGCTGGGAAACACCATATATTTT.

The chain is built from TRBV19 and TRBJ2-7, with D possibly TRBD2 on 6 matching bases. The CDR3 contains 13 residues. Per the germline V gene, CDR1 is LNHDA and CDR2 is SQIVND (reference sequence). V lost 6 bases and J lost 1, with 10 bases in between. In nucleotides, the CDR3 is TGTGCCAGTAGGCGGGACGGTTCCTACGAGCAGTACTTC. This gives the protein CASRRDGSYEQYF.

This sequence joins TRBV5-4 and TRBJ1-1; tentatively, D is TRBD1 (6 bases). V lost 0 bases and J lost 0, with 12 bases in between. The length of the CDR3 is 16 residues. Germline-derived CDR1 and CDR2 are SGHNT and YYREEE (reference sequence). CDR3 sequence (DNA): TGTGCCAGCAGCTTGGAATTAGGGGGTTTGAACACTGAAGCTTTCTTT. It yields the protein CASSLELGGLNTEAFF. Looking up the rest from reference TRBV5-4 and TRBJ1-1 gives the full variable domain: ETGVTQSPTHLIKTRGQQVTLRCSSQSGHNTVSWYQQALGQGPQFIFQYYREEENGRGNFPPRFSGLQFPNYSSELNVNALELDDSALYLCASSLELGGLNTEAFFGQGTRLTVV.

The chain joins TRBV6-6 to TRBJ2-3; D is perhaps TRBD2 (6 bases). Trimming cost V 7 bases and J 0 bases, with 17 bases left between them. The CDR3 extends over 16 amino acids. Germline V gene lookup returns CDR1 MNHNY and CDR2 SVGAGI (reference sequence). CDR3 bases: TGTGCCAGCACTCGACCTATCGGGACTAGCACAGATACGCAGTATTTT. This translates into CASTRPIGTSTDTQYF.

The J gene is TRBJ2-2, the V gene TRBV27; 9 bases map to TRBD1. CDR3 length: 14 amino acids. V trimming: 6 bases; J trimming: 5 bases; junction bases outside the gene matches: 4. Germline V lookup: CDR1 MNHEY, CDR2 SMNVEV (reference sequence). The CDR3 bases are TGTGCCAGCAGGGGACAGGGCGATACCGGGGAGCTGTTTTTT. Protein product: CASRGQGDTGELFF.

The genes are TRBV5-5 and TRBJ2-3, with 9 nucleotides matching TRBD2. Germline V lookup: CDR1 SGHKS, CDR2 YYEKEE (reference sequence). The CDR3 totals 16 residues. The V gene end was trimmed by 2 bases and the J gene end by 6 bases; junction bases not matched to a gene: 10. The CDR3 protein is CASSFGLAGSGDTQYF. The CDR3 nucleotides read TGTGCCAGCAGCTTCGGTCTAGCGGGGAGCGGGGATACGCAGTATTTT.

This chain uses TRBV27 with TRBJ2-1; 9 bases map to TRBD2. The CDR3 consists of 15 residues. Germline V CDR1 and CDR2: MNHEY, SMNVEV (reference sequence). The V segment lost 3 bases and the J segment 8 bases; nucleotides outside the gene matches: 8. Here the CDR3 reads CASSLLAGSQDEQFF. CDR3 bases: TGTGCCAGCAGTTTGCTAGCGGGGTCACAAGATGAGCAGTTCTTC.

J is TRBJ1-2 and V is TRBV6-5; D is possibly TRBD1 (5 bases). Trimming removed 6 bases from V and 9 bases from J, with 11 bases in between. Germline V gene data show CDR1 as MNHEY and CDR2 as SVGAGI. The CDR3 runs 11 residues. Written as DNA, the CDR3 is TGTGCCAGCAGGGCGACAGAACGCTACACCTTC. Translated, it gives CASRATERYTF.

This clone was seen a few times. The V gene is TRBV25-1, the J gene TRBJ2-1; D may be TRBD1 (5 bases). Trimming cost V 3 bases and J 2 bases, with 8 bases left between them. Per germline, CDR1 MGHDK and CDR2 SYGVNS. CDR3 length equals 14 residues. The chain's CDR3 is CASSDEGAYNEQFF. The CDR3 DNA reads TGTGCCAGCAGTGACGAAGGGGCCTACAATGAGCAGTTCTTC. The whole variable domain, filled in from reference TRBV25-1 and TRBJ2-1, reads EADIYQTPRYLVIGTGKKITLECSQTMGHDKMYWYQQDPGMELHLIHYSYGVNSTEKGDLSSESTVSRIRTEHFPLTLESARPSHTSQYLCASSDEGAYNEQFFGPGTRLTVL.

The chain carries TRBV27 and TRBJ2-1, with 7 bases fitting TRBD2. The CDR3 is made up of 17 amino acids. Germline CDR1 reads MNHEY; CDR2 reads SMNVEV (reference sequence). Germline trimming cut 5 bases from V and 0 bases from J; bases unmatched to any gene: 10. The CDR3 here is CASSLRGGGSSYNEQFF. As DNA, the CDR3 is TGTGCCAGCAGTCTTCGAGGCGGGGGAAGCTCCTACAATGAGCAGTTCTTC.

The gene calls are TRBV2 and TRBJ1-2; 7 bases agree with TRBD1. V dropped 5 bases and J dropped 6; count of bases not matched to a gene: 6. The V gene's germline CDR1 is SNHLY and CDR2 FYNNEI. The CDR3 covers 13 residues. The CDR3 sequence is CASSLQGLDGYTF. DNA for the CDR3: TGTGCCAGCAGTCTACAGGGGTTAGATGGCTACACCTTC.

About this clone itself: Other DNA sequences of this sample code for an identical CDR3. The chain employs TRBV5-1 and TRBJ2-7, with 7 bases aligning to TRBD1. V lost 2 bases to trimming and J lost 2 bases; unmatched junction nucleotides: 7. The germline V gene has CDR1 SGHRS and CDR2 YFSETQ. There are 15 residues in the CDR3. CDR3 nucleotide sequence: TGCGCCAGCAGCTTAGGAACAGGGGATCCCTACGAGCAGTACTTC. Translation: CASSLGTGDPYEQYF.

This clone appeared once. The gene calls are TRBV6-1 and TRBJ1-1; D unresolved. CDR1 MNHNS and CDR2 SASEGT come from the germline V gene. The CDR3 spans 11 residues. The germline V and J ends were trimmed by 3 bases and 7 bases, with 6 bases remaining between them. CDR3 sequence: CASSDYFEAFF. CDR3 nucleotides: TGTGCCAGCAGTGACTATTTTGAAGCTTTCTTT.

At least ten counts were recorded for this clone. V usage is TRBV10-3 and J usage is TRBJ2-2; possible D gene TRBD1, 6 bases. V was pared by 3 bases and J by 3 bases, with 8 bases between. This CDR3 contains 14 residues. Germline CDR1 and CDR2: ENHRY and SYGVKD. The CDR3 loop is CAISDAGDTGELFF. The CDR3 DNA reads TGTGCCATCAGTGACGCAGGGGACACCGGGGAGCTGTTTTTT.

The chain employs TRBV19 and TRBJ2-7; D might be TRBD2 (5 bases). CDR1 LNHDA and CDR2 SQIVND come from the germline V gene (reference sequence). Trimming took 3 bases from V and 6 from J, leaving 12 bases between them. The CDR3 is 13 amino acids. The CDR3 nucleotides read TGTGCCAGTAGTATGAAGCGGCTGGGCGAGCAGTACTTC. It translates to CASSMKRLGEQYF.

This sequence joins TRBV5-1 and TRBJ2-5; perhaps TRBD2 as D (5 bases). CDR1 is SGHRS, CDR2 YFSETQ, per germline. V gave up 8 bases and J gave up 4 bases, with 12 bases separating them. The CDR3 is made up of 12 amino acids. CDR3 coding DNA: TGCGCCAGTTACCGGGAAGGAGAGACCCAGTACTTC. Encoded protein: CASYREGETQYF. Looking up the rest from reference TRBV5-1 and TRBJ2-5 gives the full variable domain: KAGVTQTPRYLIKTRGQQVTLSCSPISGHRSVSWYQQTPGQGLQFLFEYFSETQRNKGNFPGRFSGRQFSNSRSEMNVSTLELGDSALYLCASYREGETQYFGPGTRLLVL.